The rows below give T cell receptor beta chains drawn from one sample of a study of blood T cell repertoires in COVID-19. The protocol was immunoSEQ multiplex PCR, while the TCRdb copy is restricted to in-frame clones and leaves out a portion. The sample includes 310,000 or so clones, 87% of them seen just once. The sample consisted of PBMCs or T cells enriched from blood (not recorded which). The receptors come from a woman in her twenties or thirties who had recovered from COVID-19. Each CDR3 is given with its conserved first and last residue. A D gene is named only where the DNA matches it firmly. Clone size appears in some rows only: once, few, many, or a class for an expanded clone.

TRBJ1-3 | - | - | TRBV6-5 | TGTGCCAGCACCCACCGGGACTCTGGAAACACCATATATTTT | CASTHRDSGNTIYF
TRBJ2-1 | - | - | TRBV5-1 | TGCGCCAGCAGCTTGGGGCTACTAGCCCTCTCCTACAATGAGCAGTTCTTC | CASSLGLLALSYNEQFF
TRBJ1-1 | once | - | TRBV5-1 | TGCGCCAGCAGCTTGATGGAAAGAACATCGGGCACTGAAGCTTTCTTT | CASSLMERTSGTEAFF
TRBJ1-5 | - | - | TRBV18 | TGTGCCAGCTCTTCCCGGGACAAAAATAGCAATCAGCCCCAGCATTTT | CASSSRDKNSNQPQHF
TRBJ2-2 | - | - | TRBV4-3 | TGCGCCAGCAGCCAAGAGACAGAAACCGGGGAGCTGTTTTTT | CASSQETETGELFF
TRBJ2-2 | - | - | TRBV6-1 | TGTGCCAGCAGTGAAGACATATGGAACACCGGGGAGCTGTTTTTT | CASSEDIWNTGELFF
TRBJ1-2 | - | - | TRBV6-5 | TGTGCCAGCAGTTACTCGAGAGGGAGCTACACCTTC | CASSYSRGSYTF
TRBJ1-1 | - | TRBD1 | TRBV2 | TGTGCCAGCAAGGTCCAGGGGGCAGTCGTCACTGAAGCTTTCTTT | CASKVQGAVVTEAFF
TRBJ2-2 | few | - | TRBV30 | TGTGCCTGGAGCCCCCTGCCTCGGGCCGGGGAGCTGTTTTTT | CAWSPLPRAGELFF
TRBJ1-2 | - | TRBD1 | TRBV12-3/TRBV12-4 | TGTGCCAGCAGGGCGGGACAGGGAAACGGCTACACCTTC | CASRAGQGNGYTF
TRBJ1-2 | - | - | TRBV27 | TGTGCCAGCAGCTGGACAGCTAACTATGGCTACACCTTC | CASSWTANYGYTF
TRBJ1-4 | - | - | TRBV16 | TGTGCCAGCAGCCAATCCCAGGGAATACATGAAAAACTGTTTTTT | CASSQSQGIHEKLFF
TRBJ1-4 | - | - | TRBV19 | TGTGCCAGTAGTATCGGCTTTCAGGGGTCGCCCGTATTTAATGAAAAACTGTTTTTT | CASSIGFQGSPVFNEKLFF
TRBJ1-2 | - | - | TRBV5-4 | TGTGCCAGCAGCTTGGACCGGACACTCCTCGCCGATGGCTACACCTTC | CASSLDRTLLADGYTF
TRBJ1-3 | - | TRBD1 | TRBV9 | TGTGCCAGCAGCGGGGACAGGGGATTTGTTTACGGAAACACCATATATTTT | CASSGDRGFVYGNTIYF
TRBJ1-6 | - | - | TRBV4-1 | TGCGCCAGCAGCCAAGATGGCGCAGGAGGACTAAATTCACCCCTCCACTTT | CASSQDGAGGLNSPLHF
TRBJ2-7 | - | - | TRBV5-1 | TGCGCCAGCAGCCTCGAGACAGGTTCCTACGAGCAGTACTTC | CASSLETGSYEQYF
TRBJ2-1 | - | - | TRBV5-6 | TGTGCCAGCAGCAAAAAGCGAGGGGGGGCAGACAATGAGCAGTTCTTC | CASSKKRGGADNEQFF
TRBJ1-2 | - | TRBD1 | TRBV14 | TGTGCCAGCAGCCAGCCGGGACAGGACTATGGCTACACCTTC | CASSQPGQDYGYTF
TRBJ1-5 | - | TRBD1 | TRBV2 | TGTGCCAGCAGAGGCTCGACAGGGGTCCAGCCCCAGCATTTT | CASRGSTGVQPQHF
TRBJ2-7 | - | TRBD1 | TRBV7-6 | TGTGCCAGCAGCCTACCCAACAGGGGTTTCGACGAGCAGTACTTC | CASSLPNRGFDEQYF
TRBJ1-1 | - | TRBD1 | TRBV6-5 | TGTGCCAGCAGTTGGGACAGGAACACTGAAGCTTTCTTT | CASSWDRNTEAFF